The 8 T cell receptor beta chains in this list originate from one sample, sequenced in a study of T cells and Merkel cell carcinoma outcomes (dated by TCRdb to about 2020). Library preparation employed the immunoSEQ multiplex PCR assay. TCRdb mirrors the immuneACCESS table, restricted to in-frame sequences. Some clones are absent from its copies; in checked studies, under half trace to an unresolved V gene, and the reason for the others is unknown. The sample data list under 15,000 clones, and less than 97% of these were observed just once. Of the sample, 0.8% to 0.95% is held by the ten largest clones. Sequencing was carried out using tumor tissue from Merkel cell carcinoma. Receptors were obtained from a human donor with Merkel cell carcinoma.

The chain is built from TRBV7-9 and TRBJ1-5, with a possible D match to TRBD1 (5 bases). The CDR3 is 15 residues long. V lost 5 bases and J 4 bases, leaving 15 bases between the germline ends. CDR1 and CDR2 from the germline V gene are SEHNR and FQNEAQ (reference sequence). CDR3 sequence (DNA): TGTGCCAGCAGCGAAATGGGGCCCATTAATCAGCCCCAGCATTTT. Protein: CASSEMGPINQPQHF.

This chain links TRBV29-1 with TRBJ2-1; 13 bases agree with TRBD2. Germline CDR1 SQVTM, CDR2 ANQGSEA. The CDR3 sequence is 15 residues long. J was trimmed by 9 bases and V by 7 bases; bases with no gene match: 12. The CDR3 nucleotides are TGCAGCGCTTATCCGGGACTAGCGGGAAACAGTGAGCAGTTCTTC. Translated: CSAYPGLAGNSEQFF.

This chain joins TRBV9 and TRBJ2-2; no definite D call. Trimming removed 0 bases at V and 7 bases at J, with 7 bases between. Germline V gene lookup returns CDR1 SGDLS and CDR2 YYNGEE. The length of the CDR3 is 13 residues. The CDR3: CASSVGLLGELFF. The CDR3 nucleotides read TGTGCCAGCAGCGTAGGCCTCCTCGGGGAGCTGTTTTTT.

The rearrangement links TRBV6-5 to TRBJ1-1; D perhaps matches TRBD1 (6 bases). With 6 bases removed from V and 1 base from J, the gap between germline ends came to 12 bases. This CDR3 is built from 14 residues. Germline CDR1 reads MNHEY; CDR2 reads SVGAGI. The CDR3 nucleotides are TGTGCCAGCAGATCAATACAGGGGAACACTGAAGCTTTCTTT. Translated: CASRSIQGNTEAFF.

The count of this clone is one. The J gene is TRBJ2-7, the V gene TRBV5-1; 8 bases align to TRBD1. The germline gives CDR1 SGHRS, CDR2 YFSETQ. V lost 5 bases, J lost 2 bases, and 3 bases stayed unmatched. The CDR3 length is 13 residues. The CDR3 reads CASSWDRPYEQYF. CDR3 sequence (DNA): TGCGCCAGCAGTTGGGACAGGCCCTACGAGCAGTACTTC. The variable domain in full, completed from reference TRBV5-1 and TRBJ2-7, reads KAGVTQTPRYLIKTRGQQVTLSCSPISGHRSVSWYQQTPGQGLQFLFEYFSETQRNKGNFPGRFSGRQFSNSRSEMNVSTLELGDSALYLCASSWDRPYEQYFGPGTRLTVT.

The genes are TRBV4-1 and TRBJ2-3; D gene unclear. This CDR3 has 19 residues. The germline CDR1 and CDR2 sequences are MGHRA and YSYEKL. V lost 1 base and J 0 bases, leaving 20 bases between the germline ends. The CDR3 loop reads CASSQGLLFRAPSTDTQYF. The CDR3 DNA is TGCGCCAGCAGCCAAGGCCTACTCTTCCGGGCTCCCAGCACAGATACGCAGTATTTT.

Written as DNA, the CDR3 is TGTGCTAGTGGTTTGGTTGGTTGGGAACGACGGAACACTGAAGCTTTCTTT. Encoded protein: CASGLVGWERRNTEAFF. The genes are TRBV12-5 and TRBJ1-1; D remains ambiguous. The germline V gene has CDR1 LGHNT and CDR2 FRNRAP. CDR3 length: 17 amino acids. Trimming left V 0 bases short and J 1 base short, with 15 bases between.

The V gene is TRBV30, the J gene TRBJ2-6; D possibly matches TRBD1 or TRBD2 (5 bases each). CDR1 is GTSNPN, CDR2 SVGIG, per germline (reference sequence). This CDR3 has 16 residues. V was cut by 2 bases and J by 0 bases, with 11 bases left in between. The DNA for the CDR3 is TGTGCCTGGAGTAGGGGACGGTACTCTGGGGCCAACGTCCTGACTTTC. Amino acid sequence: CAWSRGRYSGANVLTF.